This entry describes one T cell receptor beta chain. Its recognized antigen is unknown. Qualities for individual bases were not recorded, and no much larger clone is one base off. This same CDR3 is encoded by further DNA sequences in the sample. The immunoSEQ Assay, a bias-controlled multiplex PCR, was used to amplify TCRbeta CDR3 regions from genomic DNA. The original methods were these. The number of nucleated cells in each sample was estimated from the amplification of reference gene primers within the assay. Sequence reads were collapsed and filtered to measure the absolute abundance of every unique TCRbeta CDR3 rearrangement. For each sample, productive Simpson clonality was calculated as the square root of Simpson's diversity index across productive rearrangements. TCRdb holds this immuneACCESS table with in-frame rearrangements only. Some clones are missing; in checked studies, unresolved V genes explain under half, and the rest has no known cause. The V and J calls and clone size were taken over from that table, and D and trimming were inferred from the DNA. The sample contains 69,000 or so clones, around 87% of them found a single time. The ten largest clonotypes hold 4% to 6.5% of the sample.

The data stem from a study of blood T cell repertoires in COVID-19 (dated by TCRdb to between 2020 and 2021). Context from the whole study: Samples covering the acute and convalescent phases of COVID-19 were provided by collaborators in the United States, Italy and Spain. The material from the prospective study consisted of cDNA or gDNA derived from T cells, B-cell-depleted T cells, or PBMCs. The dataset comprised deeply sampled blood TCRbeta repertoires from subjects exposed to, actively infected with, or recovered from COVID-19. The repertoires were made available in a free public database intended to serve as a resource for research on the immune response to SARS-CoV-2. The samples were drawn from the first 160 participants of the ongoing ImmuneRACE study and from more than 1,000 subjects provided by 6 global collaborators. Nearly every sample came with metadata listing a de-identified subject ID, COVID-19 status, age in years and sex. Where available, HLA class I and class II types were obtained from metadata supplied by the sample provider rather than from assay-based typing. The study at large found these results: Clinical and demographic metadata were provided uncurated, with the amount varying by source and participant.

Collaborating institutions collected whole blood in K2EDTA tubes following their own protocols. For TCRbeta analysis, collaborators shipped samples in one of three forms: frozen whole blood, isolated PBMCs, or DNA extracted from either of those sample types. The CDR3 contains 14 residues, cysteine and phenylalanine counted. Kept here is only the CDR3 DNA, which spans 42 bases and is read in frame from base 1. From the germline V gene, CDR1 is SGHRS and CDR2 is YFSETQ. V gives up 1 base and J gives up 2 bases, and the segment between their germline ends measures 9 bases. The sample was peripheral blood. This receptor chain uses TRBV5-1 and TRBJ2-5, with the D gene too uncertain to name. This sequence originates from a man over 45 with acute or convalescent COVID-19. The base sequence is TGCGCCAGCAGCTTGACAACAGCTCAAGAGACCCAGTACTTC. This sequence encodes CASSLTTAQETQYF.